The 27 T cell receptor beta chains below all came from one sample that was sequenced in a study of blood T cell repertoires in COVID-19. Using immunoSEQ multiplex PCR, the repertoire was profiled, and TCRdb retains in-frame clones only, with some absent. The sample has tens of thousands of clones, over 75% seen once. Sequenced material: peripheral blood. The source of these receptors is a man in his 70s with active or convalescent COVID-19.

The chain links TRBV5-1 to TRBJ2-7, with 7 bases identical to TRBD2. Trimming cost V 0 bases and J 3 bases; bases outside gene matches: 6. Germline V CDR1 and CDR2: SGHRS, YFSETQ. The CDR3 contains 15 residues. For the CDR3, the DNA is TGCGCCAGCAGCTTGGTGGCTAGCGGAAACTACGAGCAGTACTTC. As protein: CASSLVASGNYEQYF.

The V call is TRBV6-6, the J call TRBJ2-1; D is unresolved. This CDR3 region has 14 residues. Trimming removed 6 bases from V and 5 bases from J, with 14 bases in between. The germline V gene encodes CDR1 MNHNY and CDR2 SVGAGI (reference sequence). CDR3 in amino acids: CASSPLRLDNEQFF. DNA of the CDR3: TGTGCCAGCAGCCCCCTCAGGCTCGACAATGAGCAGTTCTTC.

The V gene is TRBV30, the J gene TRBJ1-3, with a weak D call TRBD1 (5 bases). V was trimmed by 1 base and J by 7 bases, leaving 11 bases between them. The germline V gene encodes CDR1 GTSNPN and CDR2 SVGIG (reference sequence). The CDR3 length is 13 residues. The CDR3 is CAWSDRGGNTIYF. The DNA for the CDR3 is TGTGCCTGGAGTGACCGGGGGGGGAACACCATATATTTT.

The chain is built from TRBV6-5 and TRBJ1-5, with 9 positions matching TRBD1. Germline V gives CDR1 MNHEY, CDR2 SVGAGI. J gave up 7 bases and V 5 bases, and 6 bases lay outside the gene matches. The CDR3 sequence is 14 residues long. The CDR3 here is CASSRDREWQPQHF. CDR3 nucleotide sequence: TGTGCCAGCAGTAGGGACAGGGAATGGCAGCCCCAGCATTTT.

The rearrangement links TRBV29-1 to TRBJ1-4; 9 bases agree with TRBD1. Trimming cost V 1 base and J 5 bases; bases outside gene matches: 2. Germline V CDR1 and CDR2: SQVTM, ANQGSEA. The CDR3 contains 14 residues. The CDR3 DNA reads as TGCAGCGTTGAAGGGACAGGGGAAAATGAAAAACTGTTTTTT. This codes for CSVEGTGENEKLFF.

The J gene is TRBJ2-1, the V gene TRBV4-3; 10 bases are a match to TRBD1. V lost 1 base, J lost 6 bases, and 3 bases stayed unmatched. The CDR3 extends over 15 amino acids. Per germline, CDR1 LGHNA and CDR2 YSLEER. CDR3 coding DNA: TGCGCCAGCAGCCAAGTAGGGGACAGGGGCAATGAGCAGTTCTTC. Translation: CASSQVGDRGNEQFF.

The chain combines TRBV5-6 with TRBJ1-2, with unresolved D. The ends were cut back, 0 bases at V and 4 bases at J, with 7 bases in the middle. The CDR3 has 13 amino acids. CDR1 SGHDT and CDR2 YYEEEE come from the germline V gene. Here the CDR3 reads CASSLEQIYGYTF. The CDR3 DNA follows: TGTGCCAGCAGCTTGGAACAGATCTATGGCTACACCTTC.

This clone was seen a few times. The chain joins TRBV5-1 to TRBJ1-4; TRBD1 is a possible D gene (5 bases). Germline V gene sequence: CDR1 SGHRS, CDR2 YFSETQ. The CDR3 has 15 residues. The V gene lost 3 bases and the J gene lost 0 bases, with 9 bases spanning the gap. Here the CDR3 reads CASSSDRATNEKLFF. CDR3 coding DNA: TGCGCCAGCAGCTCCGACAGAGCAACTAATGAAAAACTGTTTTTT. The full variable domain, in which reference TRBV5-1 and TRBJ1-4 provide the parts outside the CDR3, is KAGVTQTPRYLIKTRGQQVTLSCSPISGHRSVSWYQQTPGQGLQFLFEYFSETQRNKGNFPGRFSGRQFSNSRSEMNVSTLELGDSALYLCASSSDRATNEKLFFGSGTQLSVL.

This clone was seen just once. CDR3 amino acids: CASSLVPWEANTEAFF. CDR3 in DNA: TGCGCCAGCAGCTTGGTGCCGTGGGAGGCGAACACTGAAGCTTTCTTT. This chain links TRBV5-1 with TRBJ1-1, with D unresolved. The germline gives CDR1 SGHRS, CDR2 YFSETQ. Trimming shortened V by 0 bases and J by 1 base, and 13 bases separated the two germline ends. The CDR3 spans 16 residues.

The gene calls are TRBV4-1 and TRBJ2-7, with no clear D. The CDR3 loop spans 13 amino acids. V lost 2 bases to trimming and J lost 6 bases, with 11 bases between them. CDR1 is MGHRA and CDR2 is YSYEKL in the germline V gene. The CDR3: CASSQFSRLEQYF. The CDR3 DNA is TGCGCCAGCAGCCAATTTTCCCGTCTCGAGCAGTACTTC.

This chain joins TRBV3-1 (or the pseudogene TRBV3-2) and TRBJ1-5; 8 nucleotides match TRBD1. Germline V gene lookup returns CDR1 LGHDT and CDR2 YNNKEL (reference sequence). V was pared by 4 bases and J by 5 bases, with 4 bases of the junction left unmatched. CDR3 length: 14 residues. CDR3 sequence (DNA): TGTGCCAGCAGCCGGGACAGGCGCGATCAGCCCCAGCATTTT. This gives the protein CASSRDRRDQPQHF.

This clone came up once. V is TRBV10-3 and J is TRBJ2-1; 10 bases agree with TRBD1. CDR1 ENHRY and CDR2 SYGVKD come from the germline V gene. The CDR3 runs to 13 residues. J was trimmed by 7 bases and V by 8 bases; bases with no gene match: 5. The CDR3 is CAIGGQGLNEQFF. The DNA of the CDR3 is TGTGCCATCGGGGGACAGGGGCTAAATGAGCAGTTCTTC.

Only one count was recorded for this clone. The V and J genes are TRBV5-1 and TRBJ1-1; D unclear. The CDR3 consists of 15 residues. Germline V CDR1 and CDR2: SGHRS, YFSETQ. V was clipped by 3 bases and J by 2 bases, with 14 bases between them. The CDR3 loop is CASSYHSGANTEAFF. DNA for the CDR3: TGCGCCAGCAGCTACCACAGCGGCGCAAACACTGAAGCTTTCTTT.

V and J are TRBV5-6 and TRBJ1-5, with 8 bases aligning to TRBD1. Per germline, CDR1 SGHDT and CDR2 YYEEEE. The CDR3 length is 14 residues. V gave up 3 bases and J gave up 2 bases; unmatched junction bases: 1. CDR3: CASSSTGGNQPQHF. CDR3 coding DNA: TGTGCCAGCAGCTCGACAGGGGGCAATCAGCCCCAGCATTTT.

This sequence joins TRBV4-1 and TRBJ2-7, with TRBD2 matching 14 bases. The junction had 2 bases not matched to a gene; V was cut back by 4 bases and J by 3 bases. The CDR3 totals 15 residues. From germline, CDR1 is MGHRA and CDR2 YSYEKL. CDR3 nucleotide sequence: TGCGCCAGCAGCCTCGGACTAGCGGGAGGCTACGAGCAGTACTTC. This translates into CASSLGLAGGYEQYF.

This clone has a handful of counts. J is TRBJ1-5 and V is TRBV4-1, with TRBD1 matching 11 bases. The CDR3 covers 20 residues. Germline CDR1 is MGHRA and CDR2 is YSYEKL. Losses at the gene ends were 0 bases for V and 2 bases for J; bases not matched to a gene: 12. Here the CDR3 reads CASSQDLGRTGGGGNQPQHF. The CDR3 DNA is TGCGCCAGCAGCCAAGATCTTGGGAGGACAGGGGGCGGGGGCAATCAGCCCCAGCATTTT.

The chain uses TRBV7-2 and TRBJ1-1; no clear D. Germline loops: CDR1 SGHTA, CDR2 FQGNSA. V gave up 4 bases and J gave up 0 bases, with 6 bases separating them. This CDR3 has 13 amino acids. This CDR3 is CASSSRMNTEAFF. CDR3 bases: TGTGCCAGCAGCTCCAGGATGAACACTGAAGCTTTCTTT. The variable domain in full, with the rest retrieved from reference TRBV7-2 and TRBJ1-1, is GAGVSQSPSNKVTEKGKDVELRCDPISGHTALYWYRQSLGQGLEFLIYFQGNSAPDKSGLPSDRFSAERTGGSVSTLTIQRTQQEDSAVYLCASSSRMNTEAFFGQGTRLTVV.

J is TRBJ1-4 and V is TRBV27; no reliable D call. The V end was cut by 2 bases, the J end by 8 bases, with 21 bases between. Germline-derived CDR1 and CDR2 are MNHEY and SMNVEV (reference sequence). CDR3 size: 17 residues. The CDR3 sequence is CASSLRVLGPAVEKLFF. The DNA for the CDR3 is TGTGCCAGCAGTTTACGGGTTCTTGGCCCGGCGGTAGAAAAACTGTTTTTT.

V gene TRBV28 combines with J gene TRBJ1-6; the D gene is possibly TRBD1 (5 bases). The V end was cut by 6 bases, the J end by 6 bases, with 18 bases between. In germline, CDR1 is MDHEN, CDR2 SYDVKM. This CDR3 is 16 amino acids long. The CDR3 nucleotides are TGTGCCAGCAGCCCGATAACCGGGACTGGTAATTCACCCCTCCACTTT. This codes for CASSPITGTGNSPLHF.

V is TRBV12-3 or TRBV12-4 and J is TRBJ1-1, with D possibly matching TRBD1 (5 bases). Trimming took 3 bases from V and 6 from J, leaving 11 bases between them. The CDR3 spans 13 residues. CDR3 sequence: CASSLIQGAEAFF. The CDR3 nucleotides read TGTGCCAGCAGTTTGATCCAGGGTGCTGAAGCTTTCTTT.

The rearrangement uses TRBV9 and TRBJ1-5; D gene uncertain. The CDR3 contains 15 residues. V lost 2 bases to trimming and J lost 0 bases, with 9 bases between them. Germline values: CDR1 SGDLS, CDR2 YYNGEE. CDR3 DNA sequence: TGTGCCAGCAGCGTCGGGGTATATAGCAATCAGCCCCAGCATTTT. Translation: CASSVGVYSNQPQHF.

This clone was detected only once. The rearrangement links TRBV5-5 to TRBJ2-5; 12 bases line up with TRBD1. Germline V lookup: CDR1 SGHKS, CDR2 YYEKEE (reference sequence). The V and J ends lost 4 bases and 5 bases, in that order; junction bases with no gene match: 9. The CDR3 covers 16 residues. CDR3: CASSAYPGQGAETQYF. The CDR3 DNA reads as TGTGCCAGCAGCGCCTATCCGGGACAGGGGGCGGAGACCCAGTACTTC.

V gene TRBV28 combines with J gene TRBJ1-5; 9 nucleotides agree with TRBD1. The germline CDR1 and CDR2 sequences are MDHEN and SYDVKM. The ends lost 6 bases at V and 3 bases at J; junction bases unmatched: 12. CDR3 size: 17 residues. CDR3 amino acids: CASREVRDRALNQPQHF. The CDR3 coding sequence is TGTGCCAGCAGGGAGGTGCGGGACAGGGCGCTCAATCAGCCCCAGCATTTT. The full variable domain, its missing parts supplied by reference TRBV28 and TRBJ1-5, is DVKVTQSSRYLVKRTGEKVFLECVQDMDHENMFWYRQDPGLGLRLIYFSYDVKMKEKGDIPEGYSVSREKKERFSLILESASTNQTSMYLCASREVRDRALNQPQHFGDGTRLSIL.

The chain links TRBV19 to TRBJ1-6; 9 bases agree with TRBD1. Germline CDR1 reads LNHDA; CDR2 reads SQIVND (reference sequence). The length of the CDR3 is 14 residues. Trimming removed 10 bases from V and 5 bases from J; junction bases left unmatched: 6. The CDR3 sequence is CATGTGQNNSPLHF. The CDR3 nucleotides are TGTGCCACCGGGACAGGGCAAAATAATTCACCCCTCCACTTT.

This clone was detected only once. The chain recombines TRBV6-1 with TRBJ2-7, with a possible D match to TRBD2 (6 bases). The CDR3 covers 14 residues. CDR1 is MNHNS, CDR2 SASEGT, per germline. With 3 bases removed from V and 4 bases from J, the gap between germline ends came to 13 bases. CDR3 nucleotides: TGTGCCAGCAGTGAGCCCGGGACTGGGTACGAGCAGTACTTC. As protein: CASSEPGTGYEQYF.

The chain recombines TRBV2 with TRBJ1-2; TRBD1 might be the D (5 bases). Germline values: CDR1 SNHLY, CDR2 FYNNEI. The CDR3 extends over 16 amino acids. The ends were cut back, 7 bases at V and 4 bases at J, with 22 bases in the middle. The CDR3 is CASTEGTRAAGYGYTF. DNA for the CDR3: TGTGCCAGCACCGAAGGCACCAGGGCCGCTGGCTATGGCTACACCTTC.

This sequence joins TRBV30 and TRBJ1-2; 8 bases agree with TRBD1. This CDR3 has 12 amino acids. CDR1 GTSNPN and CDR2 SVGIG come from the germline V gene (reference sequence). The ends lost 6 bases at V and 6 bases at J; junction bases unmatched: 6. For the CDR3, the DNA is TGTGCCTGTCACAGGGGGAAGAATGGCTACACCTTC. Residues: CACHRGKNGYTF.